The 30 T cell receptor beta chains reported below all come from one sample, sequenced in a study of cytomegalovirus exposure and HLA in healthy donors. Vbeta (60) and Jbeta (13) primers were used in the PCR. Repertoires were generated with immunoSEQ multiplex PCR, while TCRdb's copy carries only in-frame clones and drops some. The sample has 40,000 or so clones; around three fifths are singletons. Sequences were obtained from PBMCs. The source is a man aged 50-59 years in good health and CMV-seropositive.

This clone has just a few counts. This sequence joins TRBV6-5 and TRBJ2-7; 10 bases map to TRBD1. J lost 3 bases, V lost 5 bases, and 7 bases had no gene match. The CDR3 contains 15 residues. Germline assignment: CDR1 MNHEY and CDR2 SVGAGI. DNA of the CDR3: TGTGCCAGCAGTACTTCCGGGACAGGGGTCTACGAGCAGTACTTC. This gives the protein CASSTSGTGVYEQYF.

CDR3 DNA: TGTGCCAGCAGCTCCCCGGGACAGGGACCCTATGGCTACACCTTC. Its translation: CASSSPGQGPYGYTF. V gene TRBV5-4 combines with J gene TRBJ1-2; 9 bases are a match to TRBD1. V lost 3 bases and J lost 4; bases outside the gene matches: 7. The CDR3 loop spans 15 amino acids. The germline V gene encodes CDR1 SGHNT and CDR2 YYREEE (reference sequence).

This clone has just one count. The CDR3 coding sequence is TGTGCTAGTGGTCGCGGACTAGCGGGGGGCCCAGAGACCCAGTACTTC. The encoded protein is CASGRGLAGGPETQYF. The genes are TRBV12-5 and TRBJ2-5, with TRBD2 matching 14 bases. Germline assignment: CDR1 LGHNT and CDR2 FRNRAP. The CDR3 has 16 residues. Germline trimming cut 5 bases from V and 4 bases from J; bases unmatched to any gene: 6.

This clone is classed as medium-sized. The V call is TRBV4-2, the J call TRBJ2-1; 10 positions match TRBD2. Losses at the gene ends were 0 bases for V and 1 base for J; bases not matched to a gene: 0. Germline V lookup: CDR1 LGHNA, CDR2 YNFKEQ. The CDR3 is made up of 16 amino acids. The CDR3 sequence is CASSQETSGSYNEQFF. The CDR3 DNA is TGTGCCAGCAGCCAAGAGACTAGCGGGTCCTACAATGAGCAGTTCTTC.

This chain uses TRBV7-7 with TRBJ1-1, with unresolved D. The V end was cut by 1 base, the J end by 1 base, with 4 bases between. Germline V lookup: CDR1 SSHAT, CDR2 FNYEAQ (reference sequence). The CDR3 loop spans 13 amino acids. Here the CDR3 DNA reads TGTGCCAGCAGCTTAGACAGGAACACTGAAGCTTTCTTT. It is translated as CASSLDRNTEAFF.

The V call is TRBV10-1, the J call TRBJ2-7, with D possibly TRBD2 on 5 matching bases. The CDR3 is made up of 13 amino acids. Germline V gives CDR1 WNHNN, CDR2 SYGVQD (reference sequence). Trimming cost V 6 bases and J 2 bases, with 11 bases left between them. The CDR3 sequence: CASSGEGTYEQYF. Here the CDR3 DNA reads TGCGCCAGCAGCGGGGAAGGGACCTACGAGCAGTACTTC.

J is TRBJ2-7 and V is TRBV7-8, with 9 bases identical to TRBD1. V was pared by 3 bases and J by 3 bases, with 3 bases of the junction left unmatched. Germline V gene sequence: CDR1 SGHVS, CDR2 FQNEAQ. There are 14 residues in the CDR3. In DNA form, the CDR3 reads TGTGCCAGCAGCTTGTGGGACAGGGTCTACGAGCAGTACTTC. Protein sequence: CASSLWDRVYEQYF.

The CDR3 sequence is CASSRGEGHEQFF. The CDR3 DNA follows: TGTGCCAGCTCCAGGGGGGAAGGACATGAGCAGTTCTTC. The V call is TRBV18, the J call TRBJ2-1; possible D gene TRBD1, 7 bases. Deletions cut 6 bases from V and 8 bases from J, with 14 bases between. CDR1 is KGHSH and CDR2 is LQKENI in the germline V gene. This CDR3 is built from 13 residues.

The V call is TRBV4-3, the J call TRBJ2-6; D is perhaps TRBD1 (6 bases). Trimming left V 5 bases short and J 0 bases short, with 11 bases between. This CDR3 spans 16 amino acids. The germline V gene has CDR1 LGHNA and CDR2 YSLEER. Written as DNA, the CDR3 is TGCGCCAGCAGCAACGGACAGAGCTCTGGGGCCAACGTCCTGACTTTC. Translating gives CASSNGQSSGANVLTF.

The gene calls are TRBV29-1 and TRBJ1-2; maybe TRBD1 (6 bases). V shed 7 bases and J shed 3 bases, with 15 bases lying between them. Germline CDR1 SQVTM, CDR2 ANQGSEA. The CDR3 has 13 residues. The CDR3 loop is CSARWGGDYGYTF. The CDR3 DNA reads TGCAGCGCCCGGTGGGGGGGCGACTATGGCTACACCTTC.

The V gene is TRBV6-6, the J gene TRBJ1-5; D call uncertain. This CDR3 is 14 amino acids long. Germline V gene data show CDR1 as MNHNY and CDR2 as SVGAGI (reference sequence). V gave up 5 bases and J gave up 7 bases, with 15 bases separating them. CDR3: CASSPLQIRQPQHF. Written as DNA, the CDR3 is TGTGCCAGCAGTCCCCTGCAGATCAGACAGCCCCAGCATTTT.

This rearrangement joins TRBV12-5 to TRBJ1-1, with D unresolved. Germline V gene data show CDR1 as LGHNT and CDR2 as FRNRAP. V shed 0 bases and J shed 6 bases, with 8 bases lying between them. The CDR3 extends over 13 amino acids. CDR3 sequence reads: CASGLVPLAEAFF. The DNA of the CDR3 is TGTGCTAGTGGTTTGGTTCCCCTCGCTGAAGCTTTCTTT.

The chain carries TRBV6-5 and TRBJ2-3, with D possibly being TRBD2 (6 bases). V lost 0 bases, J lost 4 bases, and 14 bases lay in between. Germline CDR1 and CDR2: MNHEY and SVGAGI. The CDR3 covers 16 residues. DNA for the CDR3: TGTGCCAGCAGTTACTCGGTACTAGCCTCAGCAGATACGCAGTATTTT. Translated: CASSYSVLASADTQYF.

The chain links TRBV28 to TRBJ1-2; maybe TRBD1 (6 bases). The CDR3 has 12 residues. Germline-derived CDR1 and CDR2 are MDHEN and SYDVKM. Trimming took off 5 bases at V and 7 bases at J, with 11 bases between the two ends. CDR3 nucleotides: TGTGCCAGCAGTGAGACAGGCTCTGGCTACACCTTC. Translating it yields CASSETGSGYTF.

J is TRBJ1-4 and V is TRBV2; 7 bases align to TRBD1. The CDR3 totals 13 residues. Germline-derived CDR1 and CDR2 are SNHLY and FYNNEI. V shed 6 bases and J 4 bases; nucleotides not matched to a gene: 2. The CDR3 DNA is TGTGCCAGCAGATCAGGGGGTAATGAAAAACTGTTTTTT. Translation gives CASRSGGNEKLFF.

This clone was counted once. The CDR3 DNA is TGCGCCAGCAGCTTCGGGAGCAGGGATGGCTACACCTTC. It specifies CASSFGSRDGYTF. This chain joins TRBV5-1 and TRBJ1-2; possibly TRBD1 for D (5 bases). Deletions cut 2 bases from V and 6 bases from J, with 11 bases between. The germline V gene encodes CDR1 SGHRS and CDR2 YFSETQ. The CDR3 extends over 13 amino acids.

This chain links TRBV18 with TRBJ2-7; 7 bases fit TRBD2. Unmatched junction bases numbered 8, after V lost 3 bases and J lost 6 bases. The CDR3 is 14 residues long. CDR1 is KGHSH and CDR2 is LQKENI in the germline V gene. In DNA, the CDR3 is TGTGCCAGCTCACCGCCGCGGCCGGGAGGCGAGCAGTACTTC. Translation: CASSPPRPGGEQYF.

V is TRBV19 and J is TRBJ1-1; weak D call: TRBD1 (5 bases). The CDR3 contains 13 residues. Trimming removed 2 bases at V and 6 bases at J, with 10 bases between. The germline CDR1 and CDR2 sequences are LNHDA and SQIVND (reference sequence). The CDR3 spells CASSISRGAEAFF. In nucleotides, the CDR3 is TGTGCCAGTAGTATATCTAGGGGCGCTGAAGCTTTCTTT.

In this sample, this clone turned up a few times. The chain is built from TRBV4-2 and TRBJ1-2; possibly TRBD1 for D (6 bases). Germline values: CDR1 LGHNA, CDR2 YNFKEQ. The V end lost 11 bases, the J end lost 4 bases, and 23 bases lay between the germline ends. The CDR3 is 15 residues long. CDR3 amino acids: CAASPPRGKGYGYTF. In DNA, the CDR3 is TGTGCCGCATCCCCCCCCAGGGGTAAAGGCTATGGCTACACCTTC.

By frequency in the sample, this clone is medium-sized. This rearrangement joins TRBV7-3 to TRBJ2-1, with TRBD2 as a possible D gene (5 bases). CDR1 SGHTA and CDR2 FQGTGA come from the germline V gene. The V end lost 1 base, the J end lost 7 bases, and 11 bases lay between the germline ends. CDR3 length: 14 residues. The CDR3 region is CASSLNSRGNEQFF. The CDR3 DNA reads as TGTGCCAGCAGCTTAAATAGCCGGGGAAATGAGCAGTTCTTC.

This chain connects TRBV9 to TRBJ2-2; 10 bases are shared with TRBD1. The CDR3 totals 15 residues. The germline gives CDR1 SGDLS, CDR2 YYNGEE. V was pared by 4 bases and J by 3 bases, with 3 bases of the junction left unmatched. CDR3 residues: CASSTGQGYTGELFF. In nucleotides, the CDR3 is TGTGCCAGCAGCACGGGACAGGGGTACACCGGGGAGCTGTTTTTT.

This chain links TRBV28 with TRBJ1-2; 7 nucleotides align to TRBD1. The germline V gene has CDR1 MDHEN and CDR2 SYDVKM. The ends lost 6 bases at V and 3 bases at J; junction bases unmatched: 7. The CDR3 is 14 amino acids. CDR3 DNA sequence: TGTGCCAGCAGGATACAGGGGAGTTACTATGGCTACACCTTC. Its translation is CASRIQGSYYGYTF.

The rearrangement links TRBV5-1 to TRBJ2-5; the D is unclear. Germline lookup yields CDR1 SGHRS and CDR2 YFSETQ. CDR3 length: 16 residues. V was shortened by 4 bases and J by 5 bases, with 21 bases between the two germline ends. The CDR3 DNA sequence: TGCGCCAGCAGCCCGATCTCCGTTGAATCCGGGGAGACCCAGTACTTC. The encoded protein is CASSPISVESGETQYF.

CDR3: CAWSAGTMNTEAFF. The CDR3 DNA is TGTGCCTGGAGTGCGGGTACCATGAACACTGAAGCTTTCTTT. This chain links TRBV30 with TRBJ1-1, with D unclear. Trimming removed 1 base from V and 0 bases from J, with 9 bases in between. The CDR3 contains 14 residues. CDR1 GTSNPN and CDR2 SVGIG come from the germline V gene (reference sequence).

The chain has TRBV19 and TRBJ1-1, with 9 bases that match TRBD1. The CDR3 covers 14 residues. The V segment lost 2 bases and the J segment 6 bases; nucleotides outside the gene matches: 4. From germline, CDR1 is LNHDA and CDR2 SQIVND (reference sequence). In nucleotides, the CDR3 is TGTGCCAGTAGTATACCGGGACAGGGTGCTGAAGCTTTCTTT. It specifies CASSIPGQGAEAFF. Looking up the rest from reference TRBV19 and TRBJ1-1 gives the full variable domain: DGGITQSPKYLFRKEGQNVTLSCEQNLNHDAMYWYRQDPGQGLRLIYYSQIVNDFQKGDIAEGYSVSREKKESFPLTVTSAQKNPTAFYLCASSIPGQGAEAFFGQGTRLTVV.

The CDR3 sequence is CASSVDSGGAGDTQYF. The CDR3, as DNA: TGTGCCAGCAGCGTAGATAGCGGGGGGGCGGGAGATACGCAGTATTTT. The rearrangement links TRBV9 to TRBJ2-3; 11 bases are shared with TRBD2. Germline V lookup: CDR1 SGDLS, CDR2 YYNGEE. CDR3 length equals 16 residues. V trimming: 0 bases; J trimming: 5 bases; junction bases outside the gene matches: 5.

V usage is TRBV18 and J usage is TRBJ2-7; possibly TRBD1 for D (6 bases). The ends were cut back, 0 bases at V and 1 base at J, with 7 bases in the middle. The CDR3 spans 14 residues. Germline CDR1 is KGHSH and CDR2 is LQKENI. CDR3 sequence: CASSPPGGSYEQYF. Here the CDR3 DNA reads TGTGCCAGCTCACCACCAGGGGGATCCTACGAGCAGTACTTC.

The V and J genes are TRBV18 and TRBJ2-7, with 8 nucleotides matching TRBD2. This CDR3 contains 15 residues. The germline gives CDR1 KGHSH, CDR2 LQKENI. With 6 bases clipped from V and 3 bases from J, the junction kept 10 bases outside the gene matches. CDR3 loop: CASSPAEAGGYEQYF. The CDR3 DNA is TGTGCCAGCTCCCCAGCCGAGGCGGGGGGCTACGAGCAGTACTTC.

The V call is TRBV5-4, the J call TRBJ2-3, with D perhaps TRBD2 (7 bases). From germline, CDR1 is SGHNT and CDR2 YYREEE (reference sequence). V was clipped by 3 bases and J by 1 base, with 18 bases between them. The CDR3 loop spans 17 amino acids. The CDR3 bases are TGTGCCAGCAGCTGGGGGAGGGGGGGCAAGGGCACAGATACGCAGTATTTT. Amino acid sequence: CASSWGRGGKGTDTQYF.

This clone has just a few counts. The rearrangement joins TRBV28 to TRBJ1-4; TRBD1 matches 8 bases. The CDR3 has 16 residues. Germline V CDR1 and CDR2: MDHEN, SYDVKM. J was trimmed by 6 bases and V by 7 bases; bases with no gene match: 13. The CDR3 spells CASIQGGGQVHEKLFF. The CDR3 bases are TGTGCCAGCATCCAGGGTGGGGGACAGGTCCATGAAAAACTGTTTTTT.